Included here is one T cell receptor (beta chain) sequence, with context. Only in-frame clones appear in the TCRdb table, and some are missing; sequencing was by immunoSEQ multiplex PCR. Among fewer than 80,000 clones, about 96% were seen once, and the ten largest hold around 0.4%. At least one anti-epileptic drug was given before surgery. This record comes from a study of brain T cells in children with intractable seizures. Trimming took 0 bases from V and 1 from J, leaving 7 bases between them. Looked up from germline, CDR1 is SGHRS and CDR2 is YFSETQ. This CDR3 spans 14 amino acids. Sequencing used peripheral blood, obtained at surgery. The TCR was taken from a boy less than two years old with focal cortical dysplasia and intractable seizures. The V and J genes are TRBV5-1 and TRBJ1-1; no firm D call. CDR3 sequence (DNA): TGCGCCAGCAGCTTGGCTCTGCCGAACACTGAAGCTTTCTTT. It encodes CASSLALPNTEAFF. The full variable domain, with the rest looked up from reference TRBV5-1 and TRBJ1-1, is KAGVTQTPRYLIKTRGQQVTLSCSPISGHRSVSWYQQTPGQGLQFLFEYFSETQRNKGNFPGRFSGRQFSNSRSEMNVSTLELGDSALYLCASSLALPNTEAFFGQGTRLTVV.